A single T cell receptor beta chain is shown here with its context. This entry comes from a study of blood T cell repertoires in COVID-19. At the level of the study: Some COVID-19 samples were acute and others convalescent; all came from the United States, Italy and Spain. Sample material is recorded as cDNA or gDNA derived from T cells, B-cell-depleted T cells, or PBMCs.

Authors' processing steps: The assay estimated nucleated cells by amplifying reference gene primers. Using immunoSEQ multiplex PCR, the repertoire was profiled, and TCRdb retains in-frame clones only, with some absent. From that table come the V and J calls and clone size; the DNA was used to work out D and trimming. The table records 75,000 to 100,000 clones, 82% of them present only once. V lost 6 bases, J lost 8 bases, and 11 bases lay in between. The CDR3 is 12 amino acids. CDR1 MNHEY and CDR2 SVGAGI come from the germline V gene. This TCR came from a man in his fifties or sixties with active or convalescent COVID-19. V and J are TRBV6-5 and TRBJ2-1; a possible D gene is TRBD2 (7 bases). The sequenced sample was peripheral blood. The CDR3 region is CASSSGGHEQFF. CDR3 bases: TGTGCCAGCAGCTCCGGGGGGCATGAGCAGTTCTTC.